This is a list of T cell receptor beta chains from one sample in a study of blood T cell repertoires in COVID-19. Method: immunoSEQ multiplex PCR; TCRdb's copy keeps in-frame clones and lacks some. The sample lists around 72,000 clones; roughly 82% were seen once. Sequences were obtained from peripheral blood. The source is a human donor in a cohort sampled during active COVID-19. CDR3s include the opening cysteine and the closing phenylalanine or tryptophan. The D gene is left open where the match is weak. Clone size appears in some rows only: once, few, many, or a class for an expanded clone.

CDR3 protein: CASSRQRRVGEQYF
CDR3 DNA: TGTGCCAGCAGCCGCCAACGCAGGGTAGGGGAGCAGTACTTC
V gene: TRBV5-5
J gene: TRBJ2-7
CDR3 length: 14
D gene: .
clone size: .

CDR3 protein: CSASKGAEQPQHF
CDR3 DNA: TGCAGTGCTAGTAAGGGGGCAGAGCAGCCCCAGCATTTT
V gene: TRBV20-1
J gene: TRBJ1-5
CDR3 length: 13
D gene: TRBD1
clone size: .

CDR3 protein: CAIRGDTEAFF
CDR3 DNA: TGTGCCATCAGGGGCGACACTGAAGCTTTCTTT
V gene: TRBV10-3
J gene: TRBJ1-1
CDR3 length: 11
D gene: .
clone size: .

CDR3 protein: CASNPSHSKETQYF
CDR3 DNA: TGTGCCAGTAACCCTAGCCATTCAAAAGAGACCCAGTACTTC
V gene: TRBV5-5
J gene: TRBJ2-5
CDR3 length: 14
D gene: .
clone size: .

CDR3 protein: CASSQERSDTQYF
CDR3 DNA: TGTGCCAGCAGCCAAGAAAGGAGCGATACGCAGTATTTT
V gene: TRBV3-1/TRBV3-2
J gene: TRBJ2-3
CDR3 length: 13
D gene: .
clone size: once

CDR3 protein: CASSFSGTGNTEAFF
CDR3 DNA: TGCGCCAGCAGCTTCTCCGGGACAGGGAACACTGAAGCTTTCTTT
V gene: TRBV5-1
J gene: TRBJ1-1
CDR3 length: 15
D gene: TRBD1
clone size: many

CDR3 protein: CASSATSGGQITTYNEQFF
CDR3 DNA: TGTGCCAGCAGTGCGACTAGCGGGGGGCAAATTACCACCTACAATGAGCAGTTCTTC
V gene: TRBV6-1
J gene: TRBJ2-1
CDR3 length: 19
D gene: TRBD2
clone size: .

CDR3 protein: CASSRWDTGENQPQHF
CDR3 DNA: TGCGCCAGCAGCCGTTGGGATACAGGGGAGAATCAGCCCCAGCATTTT
V gene: TRBV4-1
J gene: TRBJ1-5
CDR3 length: 16
D gene: TRBD1
clone size: .

CDR3 protein: CASRPTGSYGYTF
CDR3 DNA: TGTGCCAGCCGCCCGACAGGTAGCTATGGCTACACCTTC
V gene: TRBV27
J gene: TRBJ1-2
CDR3 length: 13
D gene: .
clone size: .

CDR3 protein: CASSLAFVETQYF
CDR3 DNA: TGCGCCAGCAGCTTGGCTTTCGTTGAGACCCAGTACTTC
V gene: TRBV5-1
J gene: TRBJ2-5
CDR3 length: 13
D gene: .
clone size: once

CDR3 protein: CASSLGAATNEKLFF
CDR3 DNA: TGTGCCAGCAGCTTAGGGGCAGCAACTAATGAAAAACTGTTTTTT
V gene: TRBV7-6
J gene: TRBJ1-4
CDR3 length: 15
D gene: .
clone size: .

CDR3 protein: CASSPTGGTQPQHF
CDR3 DNA: TGCGCCAGCAGCCCGACAGGGGGAACCCAGCCCCAGCATTTT
V gene: TRBV5-1
J gene: TRBJ1-5
CDR3 length: 14
D gene: TRBD1
clone size: .

CDR3 protein: CASSPGTGAPYEQYF
CDR3 DNA: TGTGCCAGCAGCCCTGGGACAGGGGCCCCCTACGAGCAGTACTTC
V gene: TRBV7-6
J gene: TRBJ2-7
CDR3 length: 15
D gene: TRBD1
clone size: .

CDR3 protein: CATSRDRQGVGETQYF
CDR3 DNA: TGTGCCACCAGCAGAGATAGACAGGGGGTGGGGGAGACCCAGTACTTC
V gene: TRBV15
J gene: TRBJ2-5
CDR3 length: 16
D gene: TRBD1
clone size: .

CDR3 protein: CASSLGQGKNYGYTF
CDR3 DNA: TGTGCCAGCAGCTTGGGGCAGGGTAAGAACTATGGCTACACCTTC
V gene: TRBV5-4
J gene: TRBJ1-2
CDR3 length: 15
D gene: .
clone size: .

CDR3 protein: CATGDKATDTQYF
CDR3 DNA: TGTGCCACCGGGGACAAAGCCACAGATACGCAGTATTTT
V gene: TRBV24-1
J gene: TRBJ2-3
CDR3 length: 13
D gene: .
clone size: .

CDR3 protein: CASSPDRALDEQYF
CDR3 DNA: TGTGCCAGCAGCCCGGACAGGGCTCTGGACGAGCAGTACTTC
V gene: TRBV7-9
J gene: TRBJ2-7
CDR3 length: 14
D gene: TRBD1
clone size: .

CDR3 protein: CASSPIRTANYNSPLHF
CDR3 DNA: TGTGCCAGCTCACCGATTAGAACAGCCAACTATAATTCACCCCTCCACTTT
V gene: TRBV18
J gene: TRBJ1-6
CDR3 length: 17
D gene: .
clone size: .

CDR3 protein: CAWSVPQGRGQYF
CDR3 DNA: TGTGCCTGGAGTGTACCGCAGGGGCGTGGGCAGTACTTC
V gene: TRBV30
J gene: TRBJ2-7
CDR3 length: 13
D gene: .
clone size: .

CDR3 protein: CASSPRRGATYEQYF
CDR3 DNA: TGTGCCAGTAGCCCCAGGAGGGGCGCTACCTACGAGCAGTACTTC
V gene: TRBV19
J gene: TRBJ2-7
CDR3 length: 15
D gene: .
clone size: .

CDR3 protein: CASSRLTGGTEAFF
CDR3 DNA: TGTGCCAGCAGCCGTTTAACAGGGGGCACTGAAGCTTTCTTT
V gene: TRBV5-4
J gene: TRBJ1-1
CDR3 length: 14
D gene: TRBD1
clone size: .

CDR3 protein: CASSSAFSGANVLTF
CDR3 DNA: TGTGCCAGCAGCTCTGCGTTCTCTGGGGCCAACGTCCTGACTTTC
V gene: TRBV9
J gene: TRBJ2-6
CDR3 length: 15
D gene: .
clone size: few

CDR3 protein: CASSYESGWGNTEAFF
CDR3 DNA: TGTGCCAGCAGTTACGAGTCAGGGTGGGGGAACACTGAAGCTTTCTTT
V gene: TRBV6-5
J gene: TRBJ1-1
CDR3 length: 16
D gene: .
clone size: .

CDR3 protein: CASSGPNSPLHF
CDR3 DNA: TGTGCCAGCTCGGGCCCAAATTCACCCCTCCACTTT
V gene: TRBV18
J gene: TRBJ1-6
CDR3 length: 12
D gene: .
clone size: .

CDR3 protein: CASSPTGEGPLNTEAFF
CDR3 DNA: TGTGCCAGCTCACCGACAGGGGAAGGGCCCCTCAACACTGAAGCTTTCTTT
V gene: TRBV18
J gene: TRBJ1-1
CDR3 length: 17
D gene: TRBD1
clone size: .

CDR3 protein: CATSRTLQDTEAFF
CDR3 DNA: TGTGCCACCAGCAGGACCCTACAGGACACTGAAGCTTTCTTT
V gene: TRBV15
J gene: TRBJ1-1
CDR3 length: 14
D gene: .
clone size: few

CDR3 protein: CASSPRTGGYTF
CDR3 DNA: TGTGCCAGCAGCCCTCGGACAGGGGGCTACACCTTC
V gene: TRBV7-6
J gene: TRBJ1-2
CDR3 length: 12
D gene: TRBD1
clone size: few

CDR3 protein: CAISPGQNYEQYF
CDR3 DNA: TGTGCCATCAGTCCGGGACAAAACTACGAGCAGTACTTC
V gene: TRBV10-3
J gene: TRBJ2-7
CDR3 length: 13
D gene: .
clone size: .

CDR3 protein: CATSEWWTIDTEAFF
CDR3 DNA: TGTGCCACCAGTGAATGGTGGACAATCGACACTGAAGCTTTCTTT
V gene: TRBV24-1
J gene: TRBJ1-1
CDR3 length: 15
D gene: .
clone size: .

CDR3 protein: CSASKGGFGDTQYF
CDR3 DNA: TGCAGTGCTAGTAAAGGGGGCTTTGGAGATACGCAGTATTTT
V gene: TRBV20-1
J gene: TRBJ2-3
CDR3 length: 14
D gene: TRBD1
clone size: .

CDR3 protein: CASSQEAGPPSPLHF
CDR3 DNA: TGCGCCAGCAGCCAAGAAGCAGGGCCCCCTTCACCCCTCCACTTT
V gene: TRBV4-3
J gene: TRBJ1-6
CDR3 length: 15
D gene: .
clone size: .

CDR3 protein: CAWSAGTNEKLFF
CDR3 DNA: TGTGCCTGGAGTGCAGGCACTAATGAAAAACTGTTTTTT
V gene: TRBV30
J gene: TRBJ1-4
CDR3 length: 13
D gene: .
clone size: once

CDR3 protein: CASSVAENTEAFF
CDR3 DNA: TGTGCCAGCAGCGTAGCAGAGAACACTGAAGCTTTCTTT
V gene: TRBV9
J gene: TRBJ1-1
CDR3 length: 13
D gene: .
clone size: .

CDR3 protein: CASSSVDRGGPAFF
CDR3 DNA: TGTGCCAGCTCATCAGTCGACAGGGGAGGTCCAGCTTTCTTT
V gene: TRBV18
J gene: TRBJ1-1
CDR3 length: 14
D gene: TRBD1
clone size: once

CDR3 protein: CASSQSVNTGELFF
CDR3 DNA: TGTGCCAGCAGCCAATCAGTTAACACCGGGGAGCTGTTTTTT
V gene: TRBV3-1/TRBV3-2
J gene: TRBJ2-2
CDR3 length: 14
D gene: .
clone size: .

CDR3 protein: CASSNRESGEQYF
CDR3 DNA: TGTGCCAGCAGTAACAGGGAATCAGGCGAGCAGTACTTC
V gene: TRBV27
J gene: TRBJ2-7
CDR3 length: 13
D gene: .
clone size: .

CDR3 protein: CASSFRQGGTDTQYF
CDR3 DNA: TGTGCCAGCAGCTTCCGACAGGGGGGCACAGATACGCAGTATTTT
V gene: TRBV5-4
J gene: TRBJ2-3
CDR3 length: 15
D gene: TRBD1
clone size: .

CDR3 protein: CASSPGQGESPLHF
CDR3 DNA: TGTGCCAGCAGCCCTGGACAGGGGGAGTCACCCCTCCACTTT
V gene: TRBV5-8
J gene: TRBJ1-6
CDR3 length: 14
D gene: TRBD1
clone size: .

CDR3 protein: CASSPNGQPRTDTQYF
CDR3 DNA: TGTGCCAGCTCACCGAACGGACAGCCACGCACAGATACGCAGTATTTT
V gene: TRBV18
J gene: TRBJ2-3
CDR3 length: 16
D gene: .
clone size: .

CDR3 protein: CASSEALGTDGNTIYF
CDR3 DNA: TGTGCCAGCAGTGAAGCTCTCGGGACAGACGGAAACACCATATATTTT
V gene: TRBV6-1
J gene: TRBJ1-3
CDR3 length: 16
D gene: TRBD1
clone size: .

CDR3 protein: CASSSMGTGKDHEQYF
CDR3 DNA: TGTGCCAGCAGCTCTATGGGGACAGGGAAAGATCACGAGCAGTACTTC
V gene: TRBV6-2/TRBV6-3
J gene: TRBJ2-7
CDR3 length: 16
D gene: TRBD1
clone size: .

CDR3 protein: CASSSAPGQGVIGSYEQYF
CDR3 DNA: TGTGCCAGCAGCTCCGCACCGGGACAGGGAGTTATCGGGTCCTACGAGCAGTACTTC
V gene: TRBV7-9
J gene: TRBJ2-7
CDR3 length: 19
D gene: TRBD1
clone size: .

CDR3 protein: CASSLDTDQPQHF
CDR3 DNA: TGCGCCAGCAGCTTGGACACAGATCAGCCCCAGCATTTT
V gene: TRBV5-1
J gene: TRBJ1-5
CDR3 length: 13
D gene: .
clone size: .

CDR3 protein: CASSPADYSNQPQHF
CDR3 DNA: TGTGCCAGCAGCCCGGCGGACTATAGCAATCAGCCCCAGCATTTT
V gene: TRBV4-2
J gene: TRBJ1-5
CDR3 length: 15
D gene: .
clone size: once

CDR3 protein: CASRSRVRPRSYGYTF
CDR3 DNA: TGTGCAAGTCGCTCCAGAGTCAGGCCTCGTAGCTATGGCTACACCTTC
V gene: TRBV12-2
J gene: TRBJ1-2
CDR3 length: 16
D gene: .
clone size: .

CDR3 protein: CASLGDSSYGYTF
CDR3 DNA: TGTGCCTCCTTGGGAGATAGTTCCTATGGCTACACCTTC
V gene: TRBV19
J gene: TRBJ1-2
CDR3 length: 13
D gene: .
clone size: .

CDR3 protein: CASSLAGRGRGGYTF
CDR3 DNA: TGTGCCAGCAGCTTGGCTGGCAGGGGGCGTGGTGGCTACACCTTC
V gene: TRBV5-6
J gene: TRBJ1-2
CDR3 length: 15
D gene: TRBD1
clone size: .

CDR3 protein: CASSNNNSPLHF
CDR3 DNA: TGTGCCAGCAGTAACAATAATTCACCCCTCCACTTT
V gene: TRBV11-2
J gene: TRBJ1-6
CDR3 length: 12
D gene: .
clone size: few

CDR3 protein: CASSLPRGLVPYEQYF
CDR3 DNA: TGTGCCAGCAGCCTACCACGGGGGTTAGTCCCCTACGAGCAGTACTTC
V gene: TRBV13
J gene: TRBJ2-7
CDR3 length: 16
D gene: .
clone size: once